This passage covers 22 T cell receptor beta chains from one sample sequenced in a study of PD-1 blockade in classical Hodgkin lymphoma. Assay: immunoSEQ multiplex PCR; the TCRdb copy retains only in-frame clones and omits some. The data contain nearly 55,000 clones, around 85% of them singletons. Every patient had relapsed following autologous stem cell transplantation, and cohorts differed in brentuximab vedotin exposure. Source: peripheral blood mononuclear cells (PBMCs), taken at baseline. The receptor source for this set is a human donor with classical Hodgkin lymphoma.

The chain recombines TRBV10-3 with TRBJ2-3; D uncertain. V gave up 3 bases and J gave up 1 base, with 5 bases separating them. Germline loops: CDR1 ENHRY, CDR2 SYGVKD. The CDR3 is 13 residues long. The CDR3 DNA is TGTGCCATCAGTGATATCCGCACAGATACGCAGTATTTT. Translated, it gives CAISDIRTDTQYF.

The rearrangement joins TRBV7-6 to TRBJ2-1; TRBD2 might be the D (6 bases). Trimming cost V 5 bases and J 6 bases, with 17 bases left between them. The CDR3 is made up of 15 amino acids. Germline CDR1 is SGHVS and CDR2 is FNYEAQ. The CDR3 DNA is TGTGCCAGCAGCCCACGGTCTAGCGCTCTCAATGAGCAGTTCTTC. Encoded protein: CASSPRSSALNEQFF.

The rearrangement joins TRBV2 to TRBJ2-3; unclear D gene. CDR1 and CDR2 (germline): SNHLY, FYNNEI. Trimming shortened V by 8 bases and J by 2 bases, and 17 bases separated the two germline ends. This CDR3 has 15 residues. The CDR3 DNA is TGTGCCAGCTCCCCTGTAGACTTCCTCACAGATACGCAGTATTTT. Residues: CASSPVDFLTDTQYF.

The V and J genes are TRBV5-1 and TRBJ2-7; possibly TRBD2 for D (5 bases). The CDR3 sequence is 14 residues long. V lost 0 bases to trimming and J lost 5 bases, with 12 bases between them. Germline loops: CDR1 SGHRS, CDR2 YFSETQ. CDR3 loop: CASSLVGSVHEQYF. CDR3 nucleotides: TGCGCCAGCAGCTTGGTAGGTAGCGTCCACGAGCAGTACTTC.

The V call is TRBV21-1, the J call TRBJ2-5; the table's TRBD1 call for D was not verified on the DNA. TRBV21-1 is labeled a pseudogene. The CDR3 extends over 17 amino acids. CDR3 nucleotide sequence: TGTGCCAGCAGCAAGAGTACAGATGACCTCGGTAAAGAGACCCAGTACTTC. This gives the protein CASSKSTDDLGKETQYF.

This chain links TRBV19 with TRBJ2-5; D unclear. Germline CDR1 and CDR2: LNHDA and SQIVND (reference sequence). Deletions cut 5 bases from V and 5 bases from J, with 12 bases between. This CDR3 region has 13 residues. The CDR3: CASSQDGGETQYF. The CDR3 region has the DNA TGTGCCAGTAGTCAGGACGGTGGGGAGACCCAGTACTTC.

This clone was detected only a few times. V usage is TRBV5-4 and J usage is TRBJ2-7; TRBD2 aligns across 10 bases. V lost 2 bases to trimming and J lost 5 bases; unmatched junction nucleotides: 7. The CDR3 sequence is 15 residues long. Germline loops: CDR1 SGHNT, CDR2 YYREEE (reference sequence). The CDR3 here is CASSFASSGRNEQYF. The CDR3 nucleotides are TGTGCCAGCAGCTTTGCGTCTAGCGGGAGAAACGAGCAGTACTTC.

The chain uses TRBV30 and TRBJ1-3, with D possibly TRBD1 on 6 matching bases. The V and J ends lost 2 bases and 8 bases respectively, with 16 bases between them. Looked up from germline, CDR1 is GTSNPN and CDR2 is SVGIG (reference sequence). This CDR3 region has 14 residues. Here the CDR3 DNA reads TGTGCCTGGAGTTCACAGGGTCTTGCAGACACCATATATTTT. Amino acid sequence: CAWSSQGLADTIYF.

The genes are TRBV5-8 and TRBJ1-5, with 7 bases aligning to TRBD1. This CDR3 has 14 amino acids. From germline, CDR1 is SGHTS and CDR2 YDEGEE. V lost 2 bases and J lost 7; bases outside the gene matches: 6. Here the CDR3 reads CASSFDRVLQPQHF. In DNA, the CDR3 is TGTGCCAGCAGCTTCGACAGGGTTCTGCAGCCCCAGCATTTT.

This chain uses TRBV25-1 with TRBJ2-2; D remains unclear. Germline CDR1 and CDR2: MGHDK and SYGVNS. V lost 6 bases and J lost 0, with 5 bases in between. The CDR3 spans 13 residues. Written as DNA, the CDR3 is TGTGCCAGCAGGCAGCCGAACACCGGGGAGCTGTTTTTT. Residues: CASRQPNTGELFF.

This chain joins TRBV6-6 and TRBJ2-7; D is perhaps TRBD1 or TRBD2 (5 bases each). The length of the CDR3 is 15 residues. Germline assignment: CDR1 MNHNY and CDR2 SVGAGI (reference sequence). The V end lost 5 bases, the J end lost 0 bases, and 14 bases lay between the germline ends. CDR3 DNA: TGTGCCAGCAGTCTCCTGGGGGAAAGCTCCTACGAGCAGTACGTC. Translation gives CASSLLGESSYEQYV.

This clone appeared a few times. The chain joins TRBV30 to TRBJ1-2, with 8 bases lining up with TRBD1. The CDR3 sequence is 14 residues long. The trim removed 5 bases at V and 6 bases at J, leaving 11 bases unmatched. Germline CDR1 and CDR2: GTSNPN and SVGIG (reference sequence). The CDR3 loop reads CAWWKTGVGNGYTF. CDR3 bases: TGTGCCTGGTGGAAGACAGGGGTAGGGAATGGCTACACCTTC.

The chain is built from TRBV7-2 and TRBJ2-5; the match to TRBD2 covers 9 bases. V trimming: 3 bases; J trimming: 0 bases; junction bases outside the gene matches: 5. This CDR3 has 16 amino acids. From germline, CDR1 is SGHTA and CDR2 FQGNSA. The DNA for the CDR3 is TGTGCCAGCAGCTTTTTAGCGGGAGTAAACCAAGAGACCCAGTACTTC. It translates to CASSFLAGVNQETQYF. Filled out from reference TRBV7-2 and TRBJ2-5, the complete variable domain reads GAGVSQSPSNKVTEKGKDVELRCDPISGHTALYWYRQSLGQGLEFLIYFQGNSAPDKSGLPSDRFSAERTGGSVSTLTIQRTQQEDSAVYLCASSFLAGVNQETQYFGPGTRLLVL.

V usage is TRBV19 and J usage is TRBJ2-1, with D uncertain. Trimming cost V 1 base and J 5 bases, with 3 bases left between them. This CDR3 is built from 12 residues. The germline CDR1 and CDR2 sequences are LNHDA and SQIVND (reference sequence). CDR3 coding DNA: TGTGCCAGTAGTATAGCAAACAATGAGCAGTTCTTC. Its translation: CASSIANNEQFF.

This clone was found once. The CDR3 nucleotides are TGTGCCAGCAGGGTAACAGGGAACACTGAAGCTTTCTTT. Protein product: CASRVTGNTEAFF. This chain connects TRBV2 to TRBJ1-1, with D possibly being TRBD1 (5 bases). Germline assignment: CDR1 SNHLY and CDR2 FYNNEI. The CDR3 is made up of 13 amino acids. V was pared by 6 bases and J by 1 base, with 9 bases between.

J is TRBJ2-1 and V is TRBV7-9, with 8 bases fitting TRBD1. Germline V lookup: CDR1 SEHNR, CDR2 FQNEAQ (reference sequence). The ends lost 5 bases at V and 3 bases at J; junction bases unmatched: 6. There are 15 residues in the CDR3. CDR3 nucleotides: TGTGCCAGCAGCGCCGGGACAGGTGGCTACAATGAGCAGTTCTTC. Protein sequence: CASSAGTGGYNEQFF.

DNA for the CDR3: TGTGCCAGCAGCCCCGCCAGCGGGAGCTCCTACGAGCAGTACTTC. This gives the protein CASSPASGSSYEQYF. This rearrangement joins TRBV6-1 to TRBJ2-7, with 8 bases matching TRBD2. The J segment lost 0 bases and the V segment lost 6 bases, leaving 7 bases of the junction unmatched. Germline V gene sequence: CDR1 MNHNS, CDR2 SASEGT. The CDR3 runs 15 residues.

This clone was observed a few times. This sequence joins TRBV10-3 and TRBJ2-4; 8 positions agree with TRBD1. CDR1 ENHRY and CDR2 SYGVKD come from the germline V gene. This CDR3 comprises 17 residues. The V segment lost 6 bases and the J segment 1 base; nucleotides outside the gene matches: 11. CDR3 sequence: CAISPQGADGAKNIQYF. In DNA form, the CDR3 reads TGTGCCATCAGCCCTCAGGGGGCCGACGGGGCCAAAAACATTCAGTACTTC.

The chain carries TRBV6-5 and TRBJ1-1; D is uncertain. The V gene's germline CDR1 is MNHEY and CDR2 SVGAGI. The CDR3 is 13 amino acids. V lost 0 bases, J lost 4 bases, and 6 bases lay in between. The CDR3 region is CASSYSRRTEAFF. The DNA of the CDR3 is TGTGCCAGCAGTTACTCGAGACGCACTGAAGCTTTCTTT.

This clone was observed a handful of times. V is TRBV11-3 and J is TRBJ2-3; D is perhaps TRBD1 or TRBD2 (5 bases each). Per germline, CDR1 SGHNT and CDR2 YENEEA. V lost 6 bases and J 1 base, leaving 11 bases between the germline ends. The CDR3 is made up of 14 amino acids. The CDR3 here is CASRSVGGTDTQYF. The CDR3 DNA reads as TGTGCCAGCAGATCCGTGGGGGGCACAGATACGCAGTATTTT.

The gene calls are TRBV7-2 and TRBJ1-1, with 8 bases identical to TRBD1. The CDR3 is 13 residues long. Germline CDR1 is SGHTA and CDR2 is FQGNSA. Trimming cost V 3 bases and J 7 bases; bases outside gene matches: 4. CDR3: CASSFRGQGEAFF. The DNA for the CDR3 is TGTGCCAGCAGCTTCAGGGGGCAAGGTGAAGCTTTCTTT. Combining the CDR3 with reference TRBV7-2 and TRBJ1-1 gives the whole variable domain GAGVSQSPSNKVTEKGKDVELRCDPISGHTALYWYRQSLGQGLEFLIYFQGNSAPDKSGLPSDRFSAERTGGSVSTLTIQRTQQEDSAVYLCASSFRGQGEAFFGQGTRLTVV.

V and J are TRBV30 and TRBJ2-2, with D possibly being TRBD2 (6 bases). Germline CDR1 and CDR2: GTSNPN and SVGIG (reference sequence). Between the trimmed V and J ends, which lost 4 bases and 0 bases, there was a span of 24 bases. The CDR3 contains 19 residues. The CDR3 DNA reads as TGTGCCTGGACCAGGATGGGGGGAGGAACCCCCGCGAACACCGGGGAGCTGTTTTTT. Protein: CAWTRMGGGTPANTGELFF.